The rows below give T cell receptor beta chains drawn from one sample of a study of OX40 agonist ivuxolimab in advanced cancers. Measured with immunoSEQ multiplex PCR; TCRdb has only the in-frame clones, and not every one. Of 90,000 to 100,000 clones listed, approximately 86% are singletons. The specimen was CD4+ or CD8+ T cells sorted from blood, collected in a trial of the OX40 agonist ivuxolimab. The source is an adult with an advanced solid tumor such as melanoma, head and neck, liver or kidney cancer. Each CDR3 is given with its conserved first and last residue. Each record gives: clone size, V gene, J gene, D gene, CDR3 protein, CDR3 DNA. A D gene is named only where the DNA matches it firmly. Expanded clones get a size class; other rows say once, few or many, or leave the size out.

NA	TRBV5-1	TRBJ2-1	TRBD2	CASSLVAGPANEQFF	TGCGCCAGCAGCTTGGTAGCGGGGCCTGCCAATGAGCAGTTCTTC
NA	TRBV2	TRBJ2-7	NA	CASRETPKAGEQYF	TGTGCCAGCAGGGAGACTCCAAAAGCGGGCGAGCAGTACTTC
NA	TRBV5-8	TRBJ1-1	NA	CASSLTHLNTEAFF	TGTGCCAGCAGCTTGACACACCTAAACACTGAAGCTTTCTTT
NA	TRBV7-9	TRBJ1-4	NA	CASSLSDGLGEKLFF	TGTGCCAGCAGCTTAAGCGACGGACTCGGGGAAAAACTGTTTTTT
NA	TRBV19	TRBJ1-2	TRBD1	CASSPPGQGYYGYTF	TGTGCCAGTAGTCCCCCGGGACAGGGGTACTATGGCTACACCTTC
NA	TRBV10-3	TRBJ2-5	NA	CATSSYSVETQYF	TGTGCCACCTCCTCTTACTCGGTGGAGACCCAGTACTTC
NA	TRBV6-5	TRBJ1-2	NA	CASSYEAYYGYTF	TGTGCCAGCAGTTACGAGGCATACTATGGCTACACCTTC
NA	TRBV4-1	TRBJ2-1	TRBD2	CASSLLGGRSSYNEQFF	TGCGCCAGCAGCCTCCTCGGGGGGAGGAGCTCCTACAATGAGCAGTTCTTC
few	TRBV2	TRBJ1-2	NA	CASSAGAYGYTF	TGTGCCAGCAGTGCAGGGGCCTATGGCTACACCTTC
NA	TRBV28	TRBJ1-2	NA	CASSHTQGSRGYTF	TGTGCCAGCAGTCACACTCAGGGGAGTCGGGGCTACACCTTC
NA	TRBV14	TRBJ2-2	TRBD2	CASSQTGGSSTGELFF	TGTGCCAGCAGCCAAACGGGCGGGAGTTCTACCGGGGAGCTGTTTTTT
NA	TRBV11-3	TRBJ2-3	NA	CASSLDGFDSQYF	TGTGCCAGCAGCTTAGATGGGTTCGACTCCCAGTATTTT
NA	TRBV27	TRBJ2-3	NA	CASSLEGWADTQYF	TGTGCCAGCAGTTTAGAGGGTTGGGCAGATACGCAGTATTTT
NA	TRBV6-5	TRBJ1-2	NA	CASSYTASYGYTF	TGTGCCAGCAGTTACACAGCTTCCTATGGCTACACCTTC
NA	TRBV7-9	TRBJ2-2	NA	CASSYRLDTGELFF	TGTGCCAGCAGCTACCGACTTGACACCGGGGAGCTGTTTTTT
once	TRBV6-1	TRBJ1-1	TRBD1	CASRTGQGAGEAFF	TGTGCCAGCAGGACCGGACAGGGGGCGGGTGAAGCTTTCTTT
NA	TRBV27	TRBJ1-2	TRBD1	CASSSSRGTVGYGYTF	TGTGCCAGCAGCTCAAGCAGGGGGACAGTTGGATATGGCTACACCTTC
NA	TRBV18	TRBJ2-1	NA	CASSPQGNEQFF	TGTGCCAGCTCACCACAAGGGAATGAGCAGTTCTTC
once	TRBV10-3	TRBJ1-2	NA	CAISPQGLGGYTF	TGTGCCATCAGTCCACAGGGTTTAGGAGGCTACACCTTC
NA	TRBV11-2	TRBJ2-4	NA	CASSSYKLAKNIQYF	TGTGCCAGCAGCTCTTACAAGCTGGCCAAAAACATTCAGTACTTC
NA	TRBV30	TRBJ1-4	NA	CAWSKVQNEKLFF	TGTGCCTGGAGTAAGGTTCAGAATGAAAAACTGTTTTTT
NA	TRBV19	TRBJ2-6	NA	CASSIPSSGANVLTF	TGTGCCAGTAGTATCCCCAGTTCTGGGGCCAACGTCCTGACTTTC
NA	TRBV6-5	TRBJ1-5	NA	CASSYSRWSNQPQHF	TGTGCCAGCAGTTACTCGAGGTGGAGCAATCAGCCCCAGCATTTT
few	TRBV2	TRBJ2-2	NA	CASRRSSTGELFF	TGTGCCAGCAGGAGATCTTCCACCGGGGAGCTGTTTTTT
NA	TRBV27	TRBJ2-7	TRBD2	CAIVAGGPWTYEQYF	TGTGCCATCGTAGCGGGAGGGCCTTGGACCTACGAGCAGTACTTC
few	TRBV5-1	TRBJ1-1	NA	CASSPYNPYTEAFF	TGCGCCAGCAGCCCTTATAATCCGTACACTGAAGCTTTCTTT
few	TRBV6-1	TRBJ1-2	NA	CASSGAGTYGYTF	TGTGCCAGCAGCGGGGCAGGGACCTATGGCTACACCTTC
NA	TRBV5-8	TRBJ1-1	NA	CASSLQTSEPAFF	TGTGCCAGCAGCTTGCAGACTTCCGAGCCAGCTTTCTTT
few	TRBV6-5	TRBJ1-6	NA	CASSRGGTSPLHF	TGTGCCAGCAGCCGGGGGGGAACTTCACCCCTCCACTTT